The 30 T cell receptor beta chains below were found in one sample sequenced in a study of blood T cell repertoires in COVID-19. TCRdb's table, derived via immunoSEQ multiplex PCR, lists solely in-frame clones and lacks some. The sample yields approximately 83,000 clones, around four fifths seen once. Sample: peripheral blood. The receptors derive from a man in his fifties or sixties with acute or convalescent COVID-19.

This sequence joins TRBV10-3 and TRBJ1-1; D may be TRBD1 (5 bases). The CDR3 spans 14 residues. Trimming stripped 8 bases from V and 0 bases from J, with 13 bases between. Germline assignment: CDR1 ENHRY and CDR2 SYGVKD. In DNA form, the CDR3 reads TGTGCCATCGCGGCCGGAGGGGTGAACACTGAAGCTTTCTTT. This codes for CAIAAGGVNTEAFF.

CDR3 loop: CAWSDRGDTQYF. CDR3 in DNA: TGTGCCTGGAGTGACAGGGGAGATACGCAGTATTTT. V gene TRBV30 combines with J gene TRBJ2-3, with 7 bases matching TRBD1. Germline V gives CDR1 GTSNPN, CDR2 SVGIG (reference sequence). CDR3 length: 12 residues. Unmatched junction bases numbered 0, after V lost 1 base and J lost 5 bases.

V gene TRBV9 combines with J gene TRBJ2-7; D possibly corresponds to TRBD2 (6 bases). Per the germline V gene, CDR1 is SGDLS and CDR2 is YYNGEE. Trimming removed 1 base from V and 0 bases from J, with 14 bases in between. The CDR3 runs 16 residues. CDR3 region: CASSVRGTGPSYEQYF. The CDR3 region has the DNA TGTGCCAGCAGCGTACGCGGGACGGGACCCTCCTACGAGCAGTACTTC.

The rearrangement links TRBV25-1 to TRBJ1-2; a possible D gene is TRBD1 (5 bases). CDR3 length equals 16 residues. In germline, CDR1 is MGHDK, CDR2 SYGVNS. V was trimmed by 5 bases and J by 4 bases, leaving 20 bases between them. CDR3 loop: CASSSGGSQDLYGYTF. CDR3 sequence (DNA): TGTGCCAGCAGTTCCGGGGGGTCCCAAGATCTCTATGGCTACACCTTC.

The chain is built from TRBV7-9 and TRBJ2-5, with D perhaps TRBD2 (7 bases). CDR3 length equals 17 residues. Germline V gene data show CDR1 as SEHNR and CDR2 as FQNEAQ (reference sequence). The V gene lost 5 bases and the J gene lost 0 bases, with 19 bases spanning the gap. DNA for the CDR3: TGTGCCAGCAGCCCGGCGGGGGACAAACCAAACCAAGAGACCCAGTACTTC. It yields the protein CASSPAGDKPNQETQYF.

The chain carries TRBV19 and TRBJ1-5; D is unresolved. V lost 3 bases to trimming and J lost 7 bases, with 10 bases between them. CDR1 is LNHDA, CDR2 SQIVND, per germline (reference sequence). The CDR3 covers 13 residues. The CDR3 reads CASSIGGWQPQHF. CDR3 coding DNA: TGTGCCAGTAGTATCGGAGGGTGGCAGCCCCAGCATTTT.

The rearrangement uses TRBV3-1 (or the pseudogene TRBV3-2) and TRBJ2-1; a weak D match, TRBD2 (6 bases). This CDR3 has 15 residues. V lost 4 bases and J lost 6, with 16 bases in between. The germline V gene has CDR1 LGHDT and CDR2 YNNKEL (reference sequence). For the CDR3, the DNA is TGTGCCAGCAGCCCCGGGGTAGAGCGGGCCAATGAGCAGTTCTTC. This translates into CASSPGVERANEQFF.

V and J are TRBV4-3 and TRBJ2-1; no firm D call. Germline V lookup: CDR1 LGHNA, CDR2 YSLEER. Trimming shortened V by 2 bases and J by 0 bases, and 17 bases separated the two germline ends. The CDR3 extends over 18 amino acids. The CDR3 sequence: CASSQYWSPESSYNEQFF. Here the CDR3 DNA reads TGCGCCAGCAGCCAATATTGGTCACCGGAGAGCTCCTACAATGAGCAGTTCTTC.

The chain is built from TRBV29-1 and TRBJ2-7; no clear D. Trimming took 5 bases from V and 8 from J, leaving 16 bases between them. CDR3 size: 12 residues. The germline V gene has CDR1 SQVTM and CDR2 ANQGSEA. For the CDR3, the DNA is TGCAGCGTTTTAGAGGCCGAAGTCAAGCAGTACTTC. Amino acids: CSVLEAEVKQYF.

Details on this clone: Within the sample, other DNA sequences also encode this same CDR3. J is TRBJ1-3 and V is TRBV3-1 (or the pseudogene TRBV3-2), with 8 bases lining up with TRBD1. V was clipped by 1 base and J by 4 bases; unmatched bases: 0. CDR1 LGHDT and CDR2 YNNKEL come from the germline V gene (reference sequence). The CDR3 totals 14 residues. The CDR3 DNA follows: TGTGCCAGCAGCCAAGGGACAGGGGGAAACACCATATATTTT. It translates to CASSQGTGGNTIYF.

This clone showed up just a few times. The J gene is TRBJ1-2, the V gene TRBV7-8, with TRBD1 as a possible D gene (6 bases). Between the trimmed V and J ends, which lost 5 bases and 1 base, there was a span of 14 bases. The V gene's germline CDR1 is SGHVS and CDR2 FQNEAQ. The CDR3 contains 15 residues. CDR3 bases: TGTGCCAGCAGCGCAACCGGGACAAATAACTATGGCTACACCTTC. Translating it yields CASSATGTNNYGYTF.

The genes are TRBV7-3 and TRBJ2-1, with D perhaps matching TRBD2 (6 bases). This CDR3 has 14 amino acids. The V gene lost 0 bases and the J gene lost 7 bases, with 10 bases spanning the gap. The germline V gene has CDR1 SGHTA and CDR2 FQGTGA. The CDR3 loop reads CASSLTSGTNEQFF. DNA of the CDR3: TGTGCCAGCAGCTTAACTTCCGGGACTAATGAGCAGTTCTTC.

The V gene is TRBV6-1, the J gene TRBJ2-3, with TRBD2 matching over 10 bases. The CDR3 consists of 16 residues. The V gene's germline CDR1 is MNHNS and CDR2 SASEGT. V shed 1 base, J shed 4 bases, and the junction held 5 bases outside the gene matches. The CDR3 DNA sequence: TGTGCCAGCAGTGAAGTTTGGCTAGCGGGAGCAGATACGCAGTATTTT. This encodes CASSEVWLAGADTQYF.

This chain joins TRBV28 and TRBJ1-4; 11 positions match TRBD1. Unmatched junction bases numbered 13, after V lost 8 bases and J lost 5 bases. The CDR3 runs 17 residues. CDR1 MDHEN and CDR2 SYDVKM come from the germline V gene. Here the CDR3 reads CASWAGTGGGRNEKLFF. Here the CDR3 DNA reads TGTGCCAGCTGGGCCGGGACAGGGGGTGGAAGGAATGAAAAACTGTTTTTT.

The rearrangement joins TRBV7-3 to TRBJ2-1; D may be TRBD2 (6 bases). The ends were cut back, 2 bases at V and 8 bases at J, with 16 bases in the middle. Per germline, CDR1 SGHTA and CDR2 FQGTGA. The CDR3 runs 15 residues. CDR3 sequence reads: CASSLDSAGRDEQFF. For the CDR3, the DNA is TGTGCCAGCAGCTTAGATTCGGCGGGAAGAGATGAGCAGTTCTTC.

The gene calls are TRBV4-2 and TRBJ1-4, with TRBD1 identical over 8 bases. Germline-derived CDR1 and CDR2 are LGHNA and YNFKEQ. There are 16 residues in the CDR3. Trimming took 4 bases from V and 6 from J; bases not matched to a gene: 10. The CDR3 coding sequence is TGTGCCAGCAGCCGAACTACGACAGGGGAGGATGAAAAACTGTTTTTT. Translating it yields CASSRTTTGEDEKLFF.

This clone was detected only once. V is TRBV14 and J is TRBJ2-4; D may be TRBD1 (7 bases). The CDR3 loop spans 17 amino acids. The V gene lost 0 bases and the J gene lost 1 base, with 13 bases spanning the gap. Germline-derived CDR1 and CDR2 are SGHDN and FVKESK. The CDR3 is CASSQEGGQLAKNIQYF. The DNA for the CDR3 is TGTGCCAGCAGCCAAGAGGGGGGACAGCTGGCCAAAAACATTCAGTACTTC.

Turning to this clone: One end of the junction does not line up with germline, which may come from a read error. This chain uses TRBV9 with TRBJ2-1; 16 nucleotides match TRBD2. CDR3 size: 15 residues. Germline CDR1 reads SGDLS; CDR2 reads YYNGEE. CDR3 loop: CASSKTSGLAGGQVF. In DNA, the CDR3 is TGTGCCAGCAGCAAAACGTCGGGACTAGCGGGGGGGCAGGTCTTC.

This clone has only one observation. This rearrangement joins TRBV7-3 to TRBJ2-3, with 7 nucleotides matching TRBD2. Germline V CDR1 and CDR2: SGHTA, FQGTGA. The CDR3 sequence is 16 residues long. V shed 5 bases and J 0 bases; nucleotides not matched to a gene: 8. CDR3: CASSLGSAGSTDTQYF. CDR3 nucleotides: TGTGCCAGCAGCCTAGGATCAGCGGGAAGCACAGATACGCAGTATTTT.

The rearrangement links TRBV30 to TRBJ2-1; D is unclear. The CDR3 sequence is 11 residues long. CDR1 is GTSNPN and CDR2 is SVGIG in the germline V gene (reference sequence). With 0 bases removed from V and 7 bases from J, the gap between germline ends came to 4 bases. The CDR3 loop reads CAWSVRNEQFF. In DNA form, the CDR3 reads TGTGCCTGGAGTGTACGGAATGAGCAGTTCTTC.

This clone was counted once. The chain uses TRBV6-2 or TRBV6-3 and TRBJ2-1, with a weak D call TRBD1 (6 bases). Germline V gene data show CDR1 as MNHEY and CDR2 as SVGEGT. Trimming stripped 2 bases from V and 7 bases from J, with 9 bases between. This CDR3 spans 13 amino acids. Here the CDR3 reads CASSYVGGNEQFF. CDR3 coding DNA: TGTGCCAGCAGTTACGTAGGGGGTAATGAGCAGTTCTTC.

This clone was seen only a few times. V gene TRBV5-4 combines with J gene TRBJ1-6, with 10 bases identical to TRBD1. CDR3 length equals 15 residues. J lost 7 bases, V lost 4 bases, and 5 bases had no gene match. The V gene's germline CDR1 is SGHNT and CDR2 YYREEE (reference sequence). This CDR3 is CASSPGQGENSPLHF. The CDR3 nucleotides are TGTGCCAGCAGCCCAGGACAGGGGGAGAATTCACCCCTCCACTTT.

This chain uses TRBV7-2 with TRBJ1-6; tentatively, D is TRBD1 (5 bases). The V and J ends lost 2 bases and 6 bases respectively, with 11 bases between them. The CDR3 contains 15 residues. Germline V gives CDR1 SGHTA, CDR2 FQGNSA. CDR3 in DNA: TGTGCCAGCAGCTTAACCGGGGGGTCTAATTCACCCCTCCACTTT. Its protein product is CASSLTGGSNSPLHF.

The V call is TRBV6-5, the J call TRBJ2-2, with D possibly TRBD1 on 6 matching bases. Per germline, CDR1 MNHEY and CDR2 SVGAGI. Trimming shortened V by 8 bases and J by 1 base, and 14 bases separated the two germline ends. This CDR3 comprises 15 residues. The CDR3 coding sequence is TGTGCCAGCGGAAAAGACAGGTGGAACACCGGGGAGCTGTTTTTT. This codes for CASGKDRWNTGELFF.

This clone was seen a handful of times. The V gene is TRBV28, the J gene TRBJ2-7; D gene ambiguous. Trimming removed 4 bases at V and 4 bases at J, with 8 bases between. The V gene's germline CDR1 is MDHEN and CDR2 SYDVKM. The CDR3 length is 12 residues. CDR3 in DNA: TGTGCCAGCAGTTCCCTTCGGTACGAGCAGTACTTC. Its translation is CASSSLRYEQYF. Full variable domain (rest looked up from reference TRBV28 and TRBJ2-7): DVKVTQSSRYLVKRTGEKVFLECVQDMDHENMFWYRQDPGLGLRLIYFSYDVKMKEKGDIPEGYSVSREKKERFSLILESASTNQTSMYLCASSSLRYEQYFGPGTRLTVT.

The genes are TRBV7-9 and TRBJ1-2, with 7 bases matching TRBD1. J was trimmed by 4 bases and V by 7 bases; bases with no gene match: 9. The CDR3 has 14 residues. CDR1 is SEHNR and CDR2 is FQNEAQ in the germline V gene (reference sequence). CDR3 in amino acids: CASIPDRLVYGYTF. The DNA for the CDR3 is TGTGCCAGCATCCCGGACAGGCTTGTCTATGGCTACACCTTC.

V usage is TRBV19 and J usage is TRBJ1-5; a weak D match, TRBD1 (5 bases). Trimming took off 3 bases at V and 13 bases at J, with 10 bases between the two ends. This CDR3 region has 11 residues. CDR1 and CDR2 (germline): LNHDA, SQIVND (reference sequence). The CDR3 DNA reads as TGTGCCAGTAGTATCCGGGGACTACAGCATTTT. It codes for CASSIRGLQHF. Based on the CDR3 plus reference TRBV19 and TRBJ1-5, the full variable domain is DGGITQSPKYLFRKEGQNVTLSCEQNLNHDAMYWYRQDPGQGLRLIYYSQIVNDFQKGDIAEGYSVSREKKESFPLTVTSAQKNPTAFYLCASSIRGLQHFGDGTRLSIL.

The chain combines TRBV5-1 with TRBJ2-7, with 7 bases fitting TRBD1. The germline CDR1 and CDR2 sequences are SGHRS and YFSETQ. This CDR3 is 15 amino acids long. V lost 1 base, J lost 0 bases, and 4 bases stayed unmatched. The CDR3, as DNA: TGCGCCAGCAGCTTGAGTTGGGACAGCTCCTACGAGCAGTACTTC. Translated: CASSLSWDSSYEQYF.

The DNA of the CDR3 is TGTGCCAGCAGTTACCTGACAGGGGGCTCCTACGAGCAGTACTTC. Translating it yields CASSYLTGGSYEQYF. The chain recombines TRBV6-5 with TRBJ2-7; 9 nucleotides agree with TRBD1. Trimming took 2 bases from V and 0 from J; bases not matched to a gene: 2. The germline V gene has CDR1 MNHEY and CDR2 SVGAGI. The CDR3 totals 15 residues.

This clone turned up a few times. The J gene is TRBJ2-7, the V gene TRBV18; tentatively, D is TRBD1 (5 bases). This CDR3 region has 13 residues. Per the germline V gene, CDR1 is KGHSH and CDR2 is LQKENI. Trimming shortened V by 6 bases and J by 4 bases, and 13 bases separated the two germline ends. The DNA of the CDR3 is TGTGCCAGCTCCTGGGGCGCGTTATACGAGCAGTACTTC. Amino acid sequence: CASSWGALYEQYF. The variable domain in full, with the rest retrieved from reference TRBV18 and TRBJ2-7, is NAGVMQNPRHLVRRRGQEARLRCSPMKGHSHVYWYRQLPEEGLKFMVYLQKENIIDESGMPKERFSAEFPKEGPSILRIQQVVRGDSAAYFCASSWGALYEQYFGPGTRLTVT.